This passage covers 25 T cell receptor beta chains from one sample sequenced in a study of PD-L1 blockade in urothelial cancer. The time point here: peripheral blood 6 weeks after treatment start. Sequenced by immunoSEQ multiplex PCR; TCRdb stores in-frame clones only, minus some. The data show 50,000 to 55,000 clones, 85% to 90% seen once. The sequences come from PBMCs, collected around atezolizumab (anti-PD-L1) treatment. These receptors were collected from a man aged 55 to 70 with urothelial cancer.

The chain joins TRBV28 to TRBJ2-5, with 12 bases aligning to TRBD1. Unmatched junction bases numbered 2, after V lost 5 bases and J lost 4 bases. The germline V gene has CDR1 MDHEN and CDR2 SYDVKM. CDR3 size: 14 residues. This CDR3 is CASSGTGGGETQYF. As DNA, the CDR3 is TGTGCCAGCAGTGGGACAGGGGGCGGAGAGACCCAGTACTTC.

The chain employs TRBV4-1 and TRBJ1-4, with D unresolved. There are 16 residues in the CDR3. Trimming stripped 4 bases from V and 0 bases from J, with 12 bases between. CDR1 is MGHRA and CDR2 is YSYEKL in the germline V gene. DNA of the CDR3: TGCGCCAGCAGCCGCTATACGAGCTCAACTAATGAAAAACTGTTTTTT. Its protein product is CASSRYTSSTNEKLFF.

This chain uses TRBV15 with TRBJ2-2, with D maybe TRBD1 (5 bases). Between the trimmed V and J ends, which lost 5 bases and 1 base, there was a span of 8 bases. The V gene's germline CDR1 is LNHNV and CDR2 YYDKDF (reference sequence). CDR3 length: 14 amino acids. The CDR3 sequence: CATSGQGNTGELFF. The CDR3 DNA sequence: TGTGCCACCAGCGGGCAGGGGAACACCGGGGAGCTGTTTTTT. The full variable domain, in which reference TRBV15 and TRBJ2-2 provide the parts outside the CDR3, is DAMVIQNPRYQVTQFGKPVTLSCSQTLNHNVMYWYQQKSSQAPKLLFHYYDKDFNNEADTPDNFQSRRPNTSFCFLDIRSPGLGDTAMYLCATSGQGNTGELFFGEGSRLTVL.

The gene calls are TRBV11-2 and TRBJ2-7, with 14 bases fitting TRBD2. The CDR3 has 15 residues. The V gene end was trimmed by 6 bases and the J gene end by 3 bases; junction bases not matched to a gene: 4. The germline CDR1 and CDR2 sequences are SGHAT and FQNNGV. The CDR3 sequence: CASSWTSGRSYEQYF. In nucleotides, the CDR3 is TGTGCCAGCAGTTGGACTAGCGGGAGGAGCTACGAGCAGTACTTC. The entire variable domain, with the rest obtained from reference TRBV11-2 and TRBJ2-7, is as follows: EAGVAQSPRYKIIEKRQSVAFWCNPISGHATLYWYQQILGQGPKLLIQFQNNGVVDDSQLPKDRFSAERLKGVDSTLKIQPAKLEDSAVYLCASSWTSGRSYEQYFGPGTRLTVT.

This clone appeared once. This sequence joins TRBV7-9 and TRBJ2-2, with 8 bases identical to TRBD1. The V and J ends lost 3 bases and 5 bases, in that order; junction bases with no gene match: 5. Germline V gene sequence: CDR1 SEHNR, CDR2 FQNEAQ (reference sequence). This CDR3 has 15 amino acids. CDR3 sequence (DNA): TGTGCCAGCAGCTTCACGACAGGGGTGACCGGGGAGCTGTTTTTT. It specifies CASSFTTGVTGELFF.

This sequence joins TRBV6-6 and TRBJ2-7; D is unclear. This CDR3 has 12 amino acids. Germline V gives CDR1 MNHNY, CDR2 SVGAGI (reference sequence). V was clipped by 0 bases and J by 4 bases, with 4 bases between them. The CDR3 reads CASSYSTYEQYF. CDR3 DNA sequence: TGTGCCAGCAGTTACTCGACTTACGAGCAGTACTTC.

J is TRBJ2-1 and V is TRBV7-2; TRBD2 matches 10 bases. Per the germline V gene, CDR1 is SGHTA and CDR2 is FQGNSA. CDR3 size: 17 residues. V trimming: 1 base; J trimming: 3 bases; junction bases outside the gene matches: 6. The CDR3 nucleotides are TGTGCCAGCAGCTTAGGTTTCGGGACTAGCGACTACAATGAGCAGTTCTTC. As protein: CASSLGFGTSDYNEQFF.

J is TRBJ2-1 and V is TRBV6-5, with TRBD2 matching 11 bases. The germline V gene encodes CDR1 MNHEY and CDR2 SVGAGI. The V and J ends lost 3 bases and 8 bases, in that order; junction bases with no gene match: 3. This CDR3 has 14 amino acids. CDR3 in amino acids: CASSYSGGAYEQFF. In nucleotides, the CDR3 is TGTGCCAGCAGTTATAGCGGGGGGGCTTATGAGCAGTTCTTC.

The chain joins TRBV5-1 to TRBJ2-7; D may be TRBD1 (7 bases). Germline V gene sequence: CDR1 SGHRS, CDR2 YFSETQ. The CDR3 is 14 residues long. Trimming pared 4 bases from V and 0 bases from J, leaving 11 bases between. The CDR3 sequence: CASSAGQSSYEQYF. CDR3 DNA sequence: TGCGCCAGCAGCGCGGGACAGTCCTCCTACGAGCAGTACTTC.

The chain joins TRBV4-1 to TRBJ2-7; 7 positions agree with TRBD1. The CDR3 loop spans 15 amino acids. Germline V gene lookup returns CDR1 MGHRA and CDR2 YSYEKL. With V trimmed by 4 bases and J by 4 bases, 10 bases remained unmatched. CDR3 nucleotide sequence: TGCGCCAGCAGCCCTAAAGGGGGCGTGGGTTACGAGCAGTACTTC. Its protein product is CASSPKGGVGYEQYF.

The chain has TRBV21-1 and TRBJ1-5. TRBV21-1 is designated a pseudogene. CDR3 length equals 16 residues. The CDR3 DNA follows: TGTGCCAGCAGCAAAATGTCCGCGGGATTCAATCAGCCCCAGCATTTT. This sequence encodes CASSKMSAGFNQPQHF.

The CDR3 loop is CASSLGPRTDAGETQYF. The CDR3 DNA reads as TGTGCCAGCAGCTTGGGCCCCCGAACAGATGCAGGAGAGACCCAGTACTTC. The V and J genes are TRBV7-9 and TRBJ2-5; no clear D. The length of the CDR3 is 17 residues. Deletions cut 3 bases from V and 4 bases from J, with 21 bases between. In germline, CDR1 is SEHNR, CDR2 FQNEAQ (reference sequence).

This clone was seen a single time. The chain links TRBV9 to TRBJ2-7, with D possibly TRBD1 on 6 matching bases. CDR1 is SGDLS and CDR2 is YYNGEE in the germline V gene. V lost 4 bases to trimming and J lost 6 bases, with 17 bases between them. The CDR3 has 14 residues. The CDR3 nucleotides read TGTGCCAGCAGCACGGGACACTTCCCCGGCGAGCAGTACTTC. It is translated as CASSTGHFPGEQYF. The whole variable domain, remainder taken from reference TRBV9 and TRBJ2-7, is DSGVTQTPKHLITATGQRVTLRCSPRSGDLSVYWYQQSLDQGLQFLIQYYNGEERAKGNILERFSAQQFPDLHSELNLSSLELGDSALYFCASSTGHFPGEQYFGPGTRLTVT.

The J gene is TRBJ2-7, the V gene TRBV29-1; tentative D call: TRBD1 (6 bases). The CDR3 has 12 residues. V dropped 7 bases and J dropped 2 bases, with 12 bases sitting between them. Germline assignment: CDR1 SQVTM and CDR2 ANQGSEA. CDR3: CSATQGPYEQYF. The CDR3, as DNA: TGCAGCGCCACACAGGGCCCCTACGAGCAGTACTTC.

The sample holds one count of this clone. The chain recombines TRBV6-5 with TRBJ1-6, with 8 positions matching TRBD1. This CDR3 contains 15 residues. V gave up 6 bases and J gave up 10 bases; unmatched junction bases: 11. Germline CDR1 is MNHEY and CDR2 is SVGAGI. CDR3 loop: CASRLTGELGSPLHF. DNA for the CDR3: TGTGCCAGCAGACTGACAGGGGAATTGGGGTCACCCCTCCACTTT.

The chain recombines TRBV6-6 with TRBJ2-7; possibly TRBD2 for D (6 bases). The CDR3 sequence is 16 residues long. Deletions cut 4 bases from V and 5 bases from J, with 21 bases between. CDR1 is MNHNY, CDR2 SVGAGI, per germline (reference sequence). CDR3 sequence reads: CASSSSSPGVGHEQYF. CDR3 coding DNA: TGTGCCAGCAGTTCCTCATCCCCGGGGGTAGGCCACGAGCAGTACTTC.

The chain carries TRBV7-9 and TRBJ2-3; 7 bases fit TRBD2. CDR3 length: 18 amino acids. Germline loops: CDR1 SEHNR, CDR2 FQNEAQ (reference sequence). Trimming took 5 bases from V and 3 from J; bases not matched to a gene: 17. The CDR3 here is CASSPMGLRDYHTDTQYF. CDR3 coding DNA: TGTGCCAGCAGCCCCATGGGGTTGCGGGACTACCATACAGATACGCAGTATTTT.

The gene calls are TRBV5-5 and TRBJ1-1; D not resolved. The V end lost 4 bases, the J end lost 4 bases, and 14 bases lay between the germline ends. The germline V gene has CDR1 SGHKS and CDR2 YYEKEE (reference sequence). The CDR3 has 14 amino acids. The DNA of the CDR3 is TGTGCCAGCAGCCTGATGGAGGCCAGCACTGAAGCTTTCTTT. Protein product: CASSLMEASTEAFF.

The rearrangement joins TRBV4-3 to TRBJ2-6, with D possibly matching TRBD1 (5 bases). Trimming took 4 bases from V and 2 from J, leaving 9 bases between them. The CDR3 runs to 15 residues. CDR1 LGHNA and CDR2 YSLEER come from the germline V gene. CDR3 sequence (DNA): TGCGCCAGCAGCCTTCGACAGCCTGGGGCCAACGTCCTGACTTTC. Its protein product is CASSLRQPGANVLTF.

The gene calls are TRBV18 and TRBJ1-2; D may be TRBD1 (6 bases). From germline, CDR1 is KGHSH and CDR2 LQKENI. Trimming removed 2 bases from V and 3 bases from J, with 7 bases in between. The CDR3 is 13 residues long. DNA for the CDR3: TGTGCCAGCTCACCAAACAGGGACTATGGCTACACCTTC. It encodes CASSPNRDYGYTF.

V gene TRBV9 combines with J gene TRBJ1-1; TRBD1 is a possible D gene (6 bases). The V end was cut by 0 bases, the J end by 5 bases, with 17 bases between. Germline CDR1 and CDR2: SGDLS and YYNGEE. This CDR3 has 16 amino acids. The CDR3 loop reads CASSVALGGGGTEAFF. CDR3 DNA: TGTGCCAGCAGCGTAGCTTTGGGGGGCGGGGGGACTGAAGCTTTCTTT.

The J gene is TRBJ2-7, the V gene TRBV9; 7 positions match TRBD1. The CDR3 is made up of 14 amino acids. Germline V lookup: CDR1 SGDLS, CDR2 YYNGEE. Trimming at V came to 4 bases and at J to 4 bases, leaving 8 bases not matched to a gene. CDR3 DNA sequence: TGTGCCAGCAGCCCAGGGGGTTTTTGGTACGAGCAGTACTTC. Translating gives CASSPGGFWYEQYF.

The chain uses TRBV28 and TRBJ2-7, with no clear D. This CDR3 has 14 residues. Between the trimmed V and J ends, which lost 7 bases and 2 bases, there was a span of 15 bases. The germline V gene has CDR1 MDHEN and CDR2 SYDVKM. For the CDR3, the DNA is TGTGCCAGCATCCATAGCCTCCCTCCCTACGAGCAGTACTTC. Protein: CASIHSLPPYEQYF.

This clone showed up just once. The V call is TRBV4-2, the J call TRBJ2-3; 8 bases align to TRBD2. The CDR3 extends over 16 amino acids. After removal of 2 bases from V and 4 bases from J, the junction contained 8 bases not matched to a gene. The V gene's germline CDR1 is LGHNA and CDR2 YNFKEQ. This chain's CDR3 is CASSQLLSGGPDTQYF. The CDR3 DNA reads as TGTGCCAGCAGCCAACTGTTAAGCGGGGGTCCAGATACGCAGTATTTT.

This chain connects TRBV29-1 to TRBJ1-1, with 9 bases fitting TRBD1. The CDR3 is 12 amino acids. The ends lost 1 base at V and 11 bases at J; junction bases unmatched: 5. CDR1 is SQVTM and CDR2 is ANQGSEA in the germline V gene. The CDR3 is CSVEAGTGSAFF. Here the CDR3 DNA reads TGCAGCGTTGAAGCTGGGACAGGGAGCGCTTTCTTT.